This note documents a single TCR beta chain sequence. The antigen is not known. The data are from a study of T cell responses to AZD1222 COVID-19 vaccine. At the level of the study: Whether given at about 4 or about 12 weeks, second doses were pooled.

Study conclusions and caveats: Clonal diversity may have been underestimated in mostly white British donors.

The table came from immunoSEQ multiplex PCR; TCRdb's copy has only in-frame clones and leaves some out. This sample has over 150,000 clones; approximately 92% occur once, and the top ten carry 6.9%. This CDR3 region has 19 residues. Germline V gene lookup returns CDR1 MGHRA and CDR2 YSYEKL. V was cut by 1 base and J by 8 bases, with 27 bases left in between. The specimen was peripheral blood, collected on day 0 of AZD1222 vaccination. The chain combines TRBV4-1 with TRBJ2-1; possibly TRBD2 for D (5 bases). This TCR was recovered from an adult in good health. CDR3 sequence: CASSQALTLTVGGGYEQFF. In DNA form, the CDR3 reads TGCGCCAGCAGCCAAGCCCTCACCCTCACCGTAGGAGGTGGCTATGAGCAGTTCTTC.